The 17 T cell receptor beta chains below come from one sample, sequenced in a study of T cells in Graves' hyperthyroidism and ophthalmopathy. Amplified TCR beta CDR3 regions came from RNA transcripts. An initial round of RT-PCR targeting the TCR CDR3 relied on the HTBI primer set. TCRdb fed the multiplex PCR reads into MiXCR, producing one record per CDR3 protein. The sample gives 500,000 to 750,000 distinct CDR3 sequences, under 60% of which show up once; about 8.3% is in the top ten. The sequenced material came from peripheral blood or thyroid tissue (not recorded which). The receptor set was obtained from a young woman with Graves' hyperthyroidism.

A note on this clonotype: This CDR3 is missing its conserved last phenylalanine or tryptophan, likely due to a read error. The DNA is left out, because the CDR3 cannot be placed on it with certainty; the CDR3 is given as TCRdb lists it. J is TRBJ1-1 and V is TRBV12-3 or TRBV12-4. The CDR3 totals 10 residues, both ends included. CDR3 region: CASSREGRSG.

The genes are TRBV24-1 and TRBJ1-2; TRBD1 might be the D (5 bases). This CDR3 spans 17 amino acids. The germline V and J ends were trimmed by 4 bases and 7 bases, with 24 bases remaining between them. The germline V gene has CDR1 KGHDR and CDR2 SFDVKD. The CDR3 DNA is TGTGCCACCAGTGACTCCCAGTGGGGTAATGAGGGGACTGGCTACACCTTC. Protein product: CATSDSQWGNEGTGYTF.

The CDR3 protein is CASRGFGTGDWNEQYF. The CDR3 DNA reads TGTGCCAGCAGAGGCTTCGGGACAGGGGACTGGAATGAGCAGTACTTC. The V call is TRBV2, the J call TRBJ2-5; 10 nucleotides line up with TRBD1. The CDR3 runs 16 residues. V lost 6 bases and J lost 11; bases outside the gene matches: 18. Germline V gene sequence: CDR1 SNHLY, CDR2 FYNNEI. Using reference TRBV2 and TRBJ2-5 for the parts outside the CDR3, the full variable domain is EPEVTQTPSHQVTQMGQEVILRCVPISNHLYFYWYRQILGQKVEFLVSFYNNEISEKSEIFDDQFSVERPDGSNFTLKIRSTKLEDSAMYFCASRGFGTGDWNEQYFGPGTRLLVL.

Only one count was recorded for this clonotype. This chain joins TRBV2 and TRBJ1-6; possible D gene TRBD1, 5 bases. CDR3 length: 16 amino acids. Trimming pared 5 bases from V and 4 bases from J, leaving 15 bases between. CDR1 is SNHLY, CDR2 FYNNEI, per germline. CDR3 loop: CASSWLGADYNSPLHF. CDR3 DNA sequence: TGTGCCAGCAGTTGGCTAGGGGCAGATTATAATTCACCCCTCCACTTT.

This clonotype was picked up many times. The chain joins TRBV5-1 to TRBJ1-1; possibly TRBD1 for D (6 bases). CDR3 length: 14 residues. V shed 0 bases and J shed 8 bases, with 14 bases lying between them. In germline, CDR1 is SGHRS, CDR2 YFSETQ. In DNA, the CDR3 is TGCGCCAGCAGCTTGGTTTCCGGGGGCACCGAAGCTTTCTTT. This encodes CASSLVSGGTEAFF.

For the CDR3, the DNA is TGTGCCACCAGTGACCAGGGACAGGGGGCGGCCGGGGAGCTGTTTTTT. The encoded protein is CATSDQGQGAAGELFF. This chain links TRBV24-1 with TRBJ2-2; 12 nucleotides agree with TRBD1. CDR1 and CDR2 (germline): KGHDR, SFDVKD. CDR3 length: 16 residues. V trimming: 4 bases; J trimming: 6 bases; junction bases outside the gene matches: 5.

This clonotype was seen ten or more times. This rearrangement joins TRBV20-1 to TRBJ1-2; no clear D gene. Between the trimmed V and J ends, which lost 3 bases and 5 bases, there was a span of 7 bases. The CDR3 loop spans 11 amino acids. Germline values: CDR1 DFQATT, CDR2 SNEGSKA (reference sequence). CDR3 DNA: TGCAGTGCTAGTATTGGATATGGCTACACCTTC. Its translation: CSASIGYGYTF.

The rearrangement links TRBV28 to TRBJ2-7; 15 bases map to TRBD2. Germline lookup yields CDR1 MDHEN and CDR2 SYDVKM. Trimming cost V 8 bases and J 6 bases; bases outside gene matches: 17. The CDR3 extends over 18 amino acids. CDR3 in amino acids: CASSGLAGGKEESFEQYF. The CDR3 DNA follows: TGTGCCAGCTCCGGACTAGCGGGAGGGAAAGAGGAGAGCTTCGAGCAGTACTTC.

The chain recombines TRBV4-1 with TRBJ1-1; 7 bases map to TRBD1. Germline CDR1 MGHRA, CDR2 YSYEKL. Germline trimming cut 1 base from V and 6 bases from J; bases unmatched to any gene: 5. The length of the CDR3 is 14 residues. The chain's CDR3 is CASSQGPGGAEAFF. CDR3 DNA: TGCGCCAGCAGCCAAGGGCCAGGGGGAGCTGAAGCTTTCTTT.

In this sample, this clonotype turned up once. The CDR3 spells CASSGSRNEQYF. The CDR3 DNA reads TGTGCCAGCAGCGGGAGTAGGAACGAGCAGTACTTC. The V call is TRBV7-6, the J call TRBJ2-7, with a tentative D call TRBD2 (5 bases). The CDR3 length is 12 residues. Germline assignment: CDR1 SGHVS and CDR2 FNYEAQ. V shed 5 bases and J shed 5 bases, with 10 bases lying between them.

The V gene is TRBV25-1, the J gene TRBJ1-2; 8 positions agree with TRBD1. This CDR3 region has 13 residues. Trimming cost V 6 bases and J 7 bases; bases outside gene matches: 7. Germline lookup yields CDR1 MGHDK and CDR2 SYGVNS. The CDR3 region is CASSPTGDFGYTF. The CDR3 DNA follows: TGTGCCAGCAGCCCGACAGGGGACTTTGGCTACACCTTC.

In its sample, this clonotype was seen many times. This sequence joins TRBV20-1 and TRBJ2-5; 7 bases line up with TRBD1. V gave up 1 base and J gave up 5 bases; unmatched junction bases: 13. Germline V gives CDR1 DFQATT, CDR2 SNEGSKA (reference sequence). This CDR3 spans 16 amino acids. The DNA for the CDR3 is TGCAGTGCTAGAGGGGACGAAGGGGGCCAATGGGAGACCCAGTACTTC. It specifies CSARGDEGGQWETQYF.

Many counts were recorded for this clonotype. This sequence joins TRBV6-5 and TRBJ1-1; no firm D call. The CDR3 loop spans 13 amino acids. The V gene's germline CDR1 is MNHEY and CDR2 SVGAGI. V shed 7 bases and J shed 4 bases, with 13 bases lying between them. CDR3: CASMSSSVTEAFF. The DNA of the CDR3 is TGTGCCAGCATGTCCAGTTCGGTCACTGAAGCTTTCTTT.

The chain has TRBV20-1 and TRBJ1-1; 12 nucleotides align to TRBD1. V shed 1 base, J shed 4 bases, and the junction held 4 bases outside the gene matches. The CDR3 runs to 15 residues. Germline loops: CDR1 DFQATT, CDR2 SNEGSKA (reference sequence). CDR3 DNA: TGCAGTGCTAGAGGGGGACAGGGGGCTAGCACTGAAGCTTTCTTT. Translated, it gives CSARGGQGASTEAFF.

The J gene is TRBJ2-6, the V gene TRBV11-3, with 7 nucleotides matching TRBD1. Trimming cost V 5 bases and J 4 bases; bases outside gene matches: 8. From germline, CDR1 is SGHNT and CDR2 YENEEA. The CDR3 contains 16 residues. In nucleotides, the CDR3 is TGTGCCAGCAGCCGACAGGGTTCAATCGGGGCCAACGTCCTGACTTTC. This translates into CASSRQGSIGANVLTF.

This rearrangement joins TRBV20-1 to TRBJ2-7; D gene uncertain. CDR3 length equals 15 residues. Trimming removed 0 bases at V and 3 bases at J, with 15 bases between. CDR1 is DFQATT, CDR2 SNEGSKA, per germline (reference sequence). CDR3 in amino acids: CSARDEHAPDYEQYF. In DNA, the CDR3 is TGCAGTGCTAGAGATGAGCATGCGCCTGACTACGAGCAGTACTTC.

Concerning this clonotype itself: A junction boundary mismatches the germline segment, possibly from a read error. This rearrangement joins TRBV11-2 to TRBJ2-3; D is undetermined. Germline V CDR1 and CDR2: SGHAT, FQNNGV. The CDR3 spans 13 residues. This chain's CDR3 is CASSLFSTDTRYF. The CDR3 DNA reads TGTGCCAGCAGCTTATTCAGCACAGATACGCGGTATTTT.